The text below deals with one T cell receptor beta chain. No antigen is known for it. The data were obtained in a study of T cell responses to AZD1222 COVID-19 vaccine. About the research overall: Pooling was applied to second doses at about 4 or about 12 weeks.

Repertoires were generated with immunoSEQ multiplex PCR, while TCRdb's copy carries only in-frame clones and drops some. There are around 96,000 clones in the sample; more than 70% occur only once, and less than 3.5% lies in the top ten. Overall study results and limits: In a largely white British group with more females than males, clonal diversity was possibly underestimated. Nearly half of spike-specific TCRs reportedly go after variant regions that carry no mutations.

From germline, CDR1 is LNHNV and CDR2 YYDKDF (reference sequence). The CDR3 runs to 13 residues. The J segment lost 8 bases and the V segment lost 3 bases, leaving 5 bases of the junction unmatched. The receptor was isolated from an adult in good health. The V gene is TRBV15, the J gene TRBJ1-1; 8 bases fit TRBD1. Material: peripheral blood, obtained on day 0 of AZD1222 vaccination. The CDR3 here is CATSRYRDREAFF. The CDR3 nucleotides read TGTGCCACCAGCAGGTACCGGGACAGGGAAGCTTTCTTT.